The T cell receptor beta chain described here comes from a study of metastatic and nonmetastatic thyroid tumors. Study-level information: Repertoires from blood and tumor or nodule tissue of malignant and benign thyroid patients were compared.

Per the authors' pipeline: Built for papillary thyroid cancer, a distant-metastasis classifier drew on CDR3 differences across clinicopathological groups. TCRdb re-clonotyped the PCR reads through MiXCR. The authors' filters were not applied to this entry. The sample has some 38,000 clones; about half are singletons. Patients had received no treatment of any kind before thyroid surgery. This clone was observed a single time. Sequencing input: tumor tissue. This clonotype was sampled from a male donor with papillary thyroid cancer or a benign thyroid nodule (not recorded which). Some clones in this sample may be carry-over from other donors' samples.

CDR3 region: CASSLIRGLTGEQYF. The DNA for the CDR3 is TGCGCCAGCAGCTTAATCAGGGGACTGACAGGCGAGCAGTACTTC. The chain joins TRBV5-1 to TRBJ2-7; the D gene could be TRBD1 or TRBD2 (6 bases each). The V gene's germline CDR1 is SGHRS and CDR2 YFSETQ. The V and J ends lost 2 bases and 6 bases respectively, with 18 bases between them. The CDR3 sequence is 15 residues long.